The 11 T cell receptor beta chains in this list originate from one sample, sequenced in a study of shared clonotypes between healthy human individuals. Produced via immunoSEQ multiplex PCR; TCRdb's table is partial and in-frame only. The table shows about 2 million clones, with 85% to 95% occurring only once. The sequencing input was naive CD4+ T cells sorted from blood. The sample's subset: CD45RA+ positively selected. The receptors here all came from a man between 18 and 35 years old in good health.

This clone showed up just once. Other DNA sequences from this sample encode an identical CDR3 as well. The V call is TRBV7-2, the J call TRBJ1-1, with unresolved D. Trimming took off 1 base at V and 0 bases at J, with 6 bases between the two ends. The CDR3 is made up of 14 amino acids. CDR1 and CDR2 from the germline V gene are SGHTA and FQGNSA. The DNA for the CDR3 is TGTGCCAGCAGCTTAGGACGGTTGAACACTGAAGCTTTCTTT. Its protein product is CASSLGRLNTEAFF.

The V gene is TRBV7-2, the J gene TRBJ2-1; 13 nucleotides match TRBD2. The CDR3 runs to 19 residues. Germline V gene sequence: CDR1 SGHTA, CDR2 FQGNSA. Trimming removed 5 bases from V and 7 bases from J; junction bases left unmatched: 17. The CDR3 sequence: CASSRVTGGTSGIGNEQFF. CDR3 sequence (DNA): TGTGCCAGCAGCCGAGTGACTGGCGGGACTAGCGGGATCGGGAATGAGCAGTTCTTC.

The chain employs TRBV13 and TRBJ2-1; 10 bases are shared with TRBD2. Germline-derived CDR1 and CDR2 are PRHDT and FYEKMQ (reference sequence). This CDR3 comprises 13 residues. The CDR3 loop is CVTGTSADNEQFF. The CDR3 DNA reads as TGTGTCACCGGGACTAGCGCCGACAATGAGCAGTTCTTC.

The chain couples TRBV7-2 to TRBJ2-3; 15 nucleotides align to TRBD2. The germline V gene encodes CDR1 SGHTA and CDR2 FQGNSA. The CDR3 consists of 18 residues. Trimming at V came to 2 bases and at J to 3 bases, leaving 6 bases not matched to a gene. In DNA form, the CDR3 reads TGTGCCAGCAGCTTATACTGGACTAGCGGGGGGGCTACAGATACGCAGTATTTT. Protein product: CASSLYWTSGGATDTQYF.

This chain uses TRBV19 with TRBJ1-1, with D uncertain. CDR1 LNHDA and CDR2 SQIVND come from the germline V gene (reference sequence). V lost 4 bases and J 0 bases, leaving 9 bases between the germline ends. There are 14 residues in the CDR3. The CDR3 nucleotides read TGTGCCAGTAGTACCCCTCAGCTGAACACTGAAGCTTTCTTT. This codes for CASSTPQLNTEAFF.

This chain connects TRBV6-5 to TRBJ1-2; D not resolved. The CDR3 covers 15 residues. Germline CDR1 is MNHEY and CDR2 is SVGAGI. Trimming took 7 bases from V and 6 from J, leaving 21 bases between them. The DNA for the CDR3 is TGTGCCAGCAAGATAGGAGGCAGCAGGTTCAATGGCTACACCTTC. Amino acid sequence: CASKIGGSRFNGYTF.

DNA for the CDR3: TGTGCCAGCAGCGCCAGTAATGGAAACACCATATATTTT. Translated: CASSASNGNTIYF. This sequence joins TRBV9 and TRBJ1-3; D gene ambiguous. The CDR3 loop spans 13 amino acids. Trimming removed 3 bases at V and 3 bases at J, with 7 bases between. The germline CDR1 and CDR2 sequences are SGDLS and YYNGEE.

CDR3 nucleotide sequence: TGTGCCAGCAGTTACTGGGGTCAGGGGTTAGGGGAGCAGTTCTTC. The encoded protein is CASSYWGQGLGEQFF. This chain joins TRBV6-5 and TRBJ2-1; a possible D gene is TRBD1 (6 bases). Germline V gives CDR1 MNHEY, CDR2 SVGAGI. V lost 1 base and J lost 10, with 17 bases in between. There are 15 residues in the CDR3.

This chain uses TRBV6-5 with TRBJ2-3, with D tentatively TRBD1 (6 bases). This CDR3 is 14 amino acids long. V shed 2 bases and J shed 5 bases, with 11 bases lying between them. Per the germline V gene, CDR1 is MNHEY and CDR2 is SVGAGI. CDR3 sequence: CASSYGTGKDTQYF. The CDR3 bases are TGTGCCAGCAGTTACGGTACAGGGAAAGATACGCAGTATTTT.

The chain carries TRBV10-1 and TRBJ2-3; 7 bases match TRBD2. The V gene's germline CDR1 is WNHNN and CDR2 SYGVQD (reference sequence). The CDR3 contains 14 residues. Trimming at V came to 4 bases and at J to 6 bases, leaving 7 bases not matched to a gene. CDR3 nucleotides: TGCGCCAGCAGTGTGGCGGGAGTTGCCGATACGCAGTATTTT. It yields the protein CASSVAGVADTQYF.

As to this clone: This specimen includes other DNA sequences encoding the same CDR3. CDR3 amino acids: CASSVRQGEAFF. CDR3 DNA sequence: TGTGCCAGCAGTGTGAGACAGGGTGAAGCTTTCTTT. The J gene is TRBJ1-1, the V gene TRBV6-5; 7 bases are shared with TRBD1. There are 12 residues in the CDR3. The V segment lost 5 bases and the J segment 7 bases; nucleotides outside the gene matches: 4. Germline CDR1 and CDR2: MNHEY and SVGAGI.